These T cell receptor beta chains were read from a single sample in a study of cytomegalovirus exposure and HLA in healthy donors. Method: immunoSEQ multiplex PCR; TCRdb's copy keeps in-frame clones and lacks some. The sample lists around 64,000 clones, roughly four fifths seen once, with about 20% in the top ten. Material: PBMCs. All receptors come from a woman under 40 in good health and CMV-seropositive. CDR3s include the opening cysteine and the closing phenylalanine or tryptophan. The order of the fields is V gene, J gene, clone size, CDR3 protein. Rows give clone size only sometimes, using once, few, many, or a class for an expanded clone.

v_call: TRBV19
j_call: TRBJ1-5
clone_size: few
cdr3_aa: CASSISGPNGPQHF

v_call: TRBV6-6
j_call: TRBJ2-1
clone_size: few
cdr3_aa: CASRLDRERNEQFF

v_call: TRBV14
j_call: TRBJ1-2
clone_size: once
cdr3_aa: CASSPLPNSFYGYTF

v_call: TRBV7-2
j_call: TRBJ2-7
clone_size: NA
cdr3_aa: CASSPPTGINYEQYF

v_call: TRBV5-6
j_call: TRBJ1-2
clone_size: NA
cdr3_aa: CASSLGDYGYTF

v_call: TRBV9
j_call: TRBJ1-1
clone_size: NA
cdr3_aa: CASSVYGGGEAFF

v_call: TRBV7-9
j_call: TRBJ1-4
clone_size: NA
cdr3_aa: CASSSSKGPSRTEKLFF

v_call: TRBV4-3
j_call: TRBJ1-2
clone_size: NA
cdr3_aa: CASSQDRFYGYTF

v_call: TRBV7-9
j_call: TRBJ1-1
clone_size: NA
cdr3_aa: CASADRVIKVNTEAFF

v_call: TRBV4-1
j_call: TRBJ1-4
clone_size: NA
cdr3_aa: CASSQKTHWTGGATNEKLFF

v_call: TRBV2
j_call: TRBJ2-7
clone_size: NA
cdr3_aa: CASRDAGTSKSYEQYF

v_call: TRBV28
j_call: TRBJ2-7
clone_size: once
cdr3_aa: CASSSIKLGGKYEQYF

v_call: TRBV5-6
j_call: TRBJ1-1
clone_size: NA
cdr3_aa: CASSMGWTWDTEAFF

v_call: TRBV9
j_call: TRBJ1-2
clone_size: NA
cdr3_aa: CASSVVSTGQGGYTF

v_call: TRBV6-5
j_call: TRBJ2-1
clone_size: NA
cdr3_aa: CASSYYGTLNEQFF

v_call: TRBV6-5
j_call: TRBJ1-2
clone_size: NA
cdr3_aa: CASRVGDRGGYTF

v_call: TRBV7-2
j_call: TRBJ1-1
clone_size: few
cdr3_aa: CASSLAGSAPMAFF

v_call: TRBV6-4
j_call: TRBJ2-7
clone_size: NA
cdr3_aa: CASIYSGTPFYRREQYF

v_call: TRBV5-4
j_call: TRBJ2-3
clone_size: once
cdr3_aa: CASSFGLSVSTDTQYF